The 14 T cell receptor beta chains reported below all come from one sample, sequenced in a study of T-cell reconstitution after alpha-beta-depleted transplantation in children (dated by TCRdb to about 2016). The library was obtained by PCR. The instrument given in TCRdb is Illumina HiSeq 2500. To normalize quantification of the TCRbeta repertoire, the TCR libraries were built with molecular barcoding that relied on unique molecular identifiers. Starting from the raw public reads, TCRdb applied fastp trimming at Q25, assembled clones with MiXCR and retained in-frame beta chains. Entries that share a CDR3 protein sequence are merged under the most common genes and DNA. The sample contains about 460,000 distinct CDR3 sequences, roughly an eighth of them found a single time. The ten largest make up roughly 5.4% of the sample. Material: PBMCs from the stem cell graft donor, obtained from the stem cell graft. The source of these receptors is a human donor who donated a stem cell graft to a child with combined immunodeficiency.

This clonotype appeared a few times. The V gene is TRBV2, the J gene TRBJ2-1; 8 nucleotides agree with TRBD2. Germline CDR1 reads SNHLY; CDR2 reads FYNNEI. The CDR3 covers 14 residues. The V segment lost 1 base and the J segment 9 bases; nucleotides outside the gene matches: 5. CDR3: CASSEEREWVEQFF. The CDR3 DNA follows: TGTGCCAGCAGTGAAGAGCGGGAGTGGGTTGAGCAGTTCTTC.

For this clonotype: The junction departs from germline at one end; a sequencing error may be responsible. This chain uses TRBV15 with TRBJ2-1; TRBD2 aligns across 13 bases. The CDR3 contains 16 residues. Looked up from germline, CDR1 is LNHNV and CDR2 is YYDKDF (reference sequence). This chain's CDR3 is CATSSRLAGGFDERFF. The CDR3 nucleotides are TGTGCCACCAGCAGCCGACTAGCGGGGGGATTCGATGAGCGGTTCTTC.

A few counts support this clonotype. V and J are TRBV29-1 and TRBJ2-1; possibly TRBD1 for D (8 bases). Per the germline V gene, CDR1 is SQVTM and CDR2 is ANQGSEA. V lost 3 bases, J lost 7 bases, and 13 bases lay in between. The CDR3 is made up of 13 amino acids. The CDR3 reads CSVDPQGGNEQFF. The CDR3, as DNA: TGCAGCGTTGACCCACAGGGGGGGAATGAGCAGTTCTTC.

The CDR3: CASSQVTGDQPQHF. The CDR3 DNA sequence: TGTGCCAGCAGCCAAGTCACAGGGGATCAGCCCCAGCATTTT. The rearrangement uses TRBV4-2 and TRBJ1-5; 7 bases match TRBD1. The germline V gene has CDR1 LGHNA and CDR2 YNFKEQ. Trimming at V came to 1 base and at J to 5 bases, leaving 2 bases not matched to a gene. This CDR3 has 14 amino acids.

This clonotype was picked up a small number of times. The chain recombines TRBV7-2 with TRBJ2-2; 8 nucleotides align to TRBD2. The CDR3 is 15 residues long. CDR1 is SGHTA and CDR2 is FQGNSA in the germline V gene. The ends lost 6 bases at V and 5 bases at J; junction bases unmatched: 8. CDR3 amino acids: CASRQTSGGTGELFF. The DNA for the CDR3 is TGTGCCAGCAGGCAAACTAGCGGCGGTACCGGGGAGCTGTTTTTT.

This clonotype was recorded many times. The V call is TRBV7-2, the J call TRBJ2-3; D unclear. Germline V gene sequence: CDR1 SGHTA, CDR2 FQGNSA. V dropped 0 bases and J dropped 2 bases, with 15 bases sitting between them. The CDR3 has 17 residues. CDR3 DNA sequence: TGTGCCAGCAGCTTAGCGTCTTGGCAGATAAACACAGATACGCAGTATTTT. This gives the protein CASSLASWQINTDTQYF.

This clonotype was seen many times. Here the CDR3 omits its conserved ending phenylalanine or tryptophan, so a read error is the likely source. The DNA is left out, because the CDR3 cannot be placed on it with certainty; the CDR3 is given as TCRdb lists it. The V and J genes are TRBV29-1 and TRBJ2-5; the DNA was not compared with TRBD1, the D call given in the table. Germline V gives CDR1 SQVTM, CDR2 ANQGSEA. The CDR3 spans 17 residues, counting both ends. CDR3 in amino acids: CSVEAPWPLRRMAPRLS.

This clonotype has ten or more counts. V and J are TRBV24-1 and TRBJ2-2, with D perhaps being TRBD1 or TRBD2 (5 bases each). Trimming pared 8 bases from V and 6 bases from J, leaving 12 bases between. The germline CDR1 and CDR2 sequences are KGHDR and SFDVKD. CDR3 length: 13 residues. The chain's CDR3 is CATKGMGAGELFF. As DNA, the CDR3 is TGTGCCACCAAGGGTATGGGGGCCGGGGAGCTGTTTTTT.

This clonotype came up many times. V gene TRBV11-2 combines with J gene TRBJ2-3; 12 positions agree with TRBD2. The CDR3 is 19 residues long. CDR1 is SGHAT, CDR2 FQNNGV, per germline. Trimming took 7 bases from V and 0 from J; bases not matched to a gene: 14. The CDR3 spells CASNPDRPGLAGSTDTQYF. In nucleotides, the CDR3 is TGTGCCAGCAACCCGGACAGACCTGGACTAGCGGGGAGCACAGATACGCAGTATTTT.

This clonotype came up a few times. The J gene is TRBJ1-2, the V gene TRBV12-3 or TRBV12-4; 8 nucleotides agree with TRBD1. Trimming removed 0 bases from V and 12 bases from J; junction bases left unmatched: 6. This CDR3 is 13 amino acids long. In nucleotides, the CDR3 is TGTGCCAGCAGTTTAGCTTCACAGGGGGGCAACACCTTC. Residues: CASSLASQGGNTF.

The chain is built from TRBV12-5 and TRBJ2-1; 9 bases map to TRBD2. The junction had 7 bases not matched to a gene; V was cut back by 6 bases and J by 7 bases. Germline V CDR1 and CDR2: LGHNT, FRNRAP. The CDR3 consists of 14 residues. CDR3 sequence reads: CASGPSGGLNEQFF. CDR3 DNA sequence: TGTGCTAGTGGCCCGAGCGGGGGGTTAAATGAGCAGTTCTTC.

This clonotype was found many times. The J gene is TRBJ2-5, the V gene TRBV10-3, with 8 positions matching TRBD1. Germline V gives CDR1 ENHRY, CDR2 SYGVKD. V shed 3 bases, J shed 2 bases, and the junction held 8 bases outside the gene matches. This CDR3 region has 16 residues. This CDR3 reads CAISDPDRGEQETQYF. Here the CDR3 DNA reads TGTGCCATCAGTGATCCCGACAGGGGAGAACAAGAGACCCAGTACTTC.

This clonotype was detected a few times. The chain links TRBV5-1 to TRBJ2-2, with 7 bases matching TRBD1. Looked up from germline, CDR1 is SGHRS and CDR2 is YFSETQ. This CDR3 region has 16 residues. V lost 3 bases and J lost 0; bases outside the gene matches: 5. CDR3 bases: TGCGCCAGCAGCTGGCGGACAGGACCGAACACCGGGGAGCTGTTTTTT. This translates into CASSWRTGPNTGELFF.

This clonotype was found a few times. This chain connects TRBV5-1 to TRBJ2-7; the D gene is possibly TRBD1 (6 bases). V was trimmed by 0 bases and J by 5 bases, leaving 12 bases between them. From germline, CDR1 is SGHRS and CDR2 YFSETQ. The CDR3 covers 14 residues. In DNA, the CDR3 is TGCGCCAGCAGCTTGGAAGCAGGGGTGGACGAGCAGTACTTC. Translating it yields CASSLEAGVDEQYF.